This entry is about one T cell receptor beta chain. Its antigen remains unknown. The germline V gene encodes CDR1 SEHNR and CDR2 FQNEAQ (reference sequence). CDR3 length: 15 amino acids. V dropped 4 bases and J dropped 9; count of bases not matched to a gene: 7. The data are from a study of response to subunit inactivated influenza vaccine. General study results and limits: Seasonal influenza vaccination, on each occasion, was suggested by the authors to recruit few new T cells.

One entry per CDR3 protein results from TCRdb running MiXCR on the RT-PCR reads. The sample consists of approximately 500,000 distinct CDR3 sequences, 13% of them appearing once. The TCR originated in a man over 45 who received an inactivated influenza vaccine. V and J are TRBV7-9 and TRBJ2-1; 12 bases match TRBD1. Here the sequenced sample was PBMCs from blood, taken roughly 45 days after vaccination. The CDR3, as DNA: TGTGCCAGCAGCTCCGGGACAGGGGGCAAGATTGAGCAGTTCTTC. This translates into CASSSGTGGKIEQFF. The full variable domain, completed using reference TRBV7-9 and TRBJ2-1, is DTGVSQNPRHKITKRGQNVTFRCDPISEHNRLYWYRQTLGQGPEFLTYFQNEAQLEKSRLLSDRFSAERPKGSFSTLEIQRTEQGDSAMYLCASSSGTGGKIEQFFGPGTRLTVL.